These 21 T cell receptor beta chains were all obtained from the same sample, sequenced in a study of shared clonotypes between healthy human individuals. TCRdb's copy holds only in-frame clones and misses some; the assay was immunoSEQ multiplex PCR. The sample shows about 2 million clones, about 95% of them seen only once. Selected positively for CCR7 and CD45RO-negative, naive CD8 cells excluded terminally differentiated effector memory CD45RA+ cells. The sequenced sample was naive CD8+ T cells sorted from blood. Source of these receptors: a man aged 18-30 years in good health.

The chain has TRBV2 and TRBJ2-3, with D unclear. Looked up from germline, CDR1 is SNHLY and CDR2 is FYNNEI. V was cut by 1 base and J by 5 bases, with 10 bases left in between. This CDR3 has 14 residues. The CDR3 DNA reads TGTGCCAGCAGTGAAGGGAATACGCAAGATACGCAGTATTTT. It codes for CASSEGNTQDTQYF.

The rearrangement joins TRBV27 to TRBJ1-3, with 8 bases identical to TRBD1. The CDR3 runs 19 residues. J gave up 0 bases and V 2 bases, and 12 bases lay outside the gene matches. In germline, CDR1 is MNHEY, CDR2 SMNVEV (reference sequence). The CDR3: CASSLRGQDPPFSGNTIYF. CDR3 DNA: TGTGCCAGCAGTTTACGGGGACAGGACCCCCCCTTCTCTGGAAACACCATATATTTT.

This chain links TRBV5-6 with TRBJ2-5; D may be TRBD2 (5 bases). In germline, CDR1 is SGHDT, CDR2 YYEEEE. The germline V and J ends were trimmed by 6 bases and 5 bases, with 14 bases remaining between them. The CDR3 runs 13 residues. The CDR3 DNA sequence: TGTGCCAGCAACCTGTTGGAGGTTGAGACCCAGTACTTC. Protein product: CASNLLEVETQYF.

This rearrangement joins TRBV19 to TRBJ1-2; TRBD1 is a possible D gene (5 bases). This CDR3 spans 14 amino acids. Germline V gives CDR1 LNHDA, CDR2 SQIVND (reference sequence). The V and J ends lost 7 bases and 6 bases respectively, with 18 bases between them. The CDR3 loop reads CASTPGGGYDGYTF. The CDR3 DNA is TGTGCCAGTACCCCTGGGGGGGGTTACGATGGCTACACCTTC. Filled out from reference TRBV19 and TRBJ1-2, the complete variable domain reads DGGITQSPKYLFRKEGQNVTLSCEQNLNHDAMYWYRQDPGQGLRLIYYSQIVNDFQKGDIAEGYSVSREKKESFPLTVTSAQKNPTAFYLCASTPGGGYDGYTFGSGTRLTVV.

The chain employs TRBV4-1 and TRBJ2-7; tentative D call: TRBD1 (6 bases). CDR1 and CDR2 from the germline V gene are MGHRA and YSYEKL. CDR3 length equals 12 residues. V was trimmed by 2 bases and J by 9 bases, leaving 11 bases between them. The CDR3 bases are TGCGCCAGCAGCCAACACAGGGATACGCAGTACTTC. Encoded protein: CASSQHRDTQYF.

The chain joins TRBV5-6 to TRBJ2-7; 8 positions agree with TRBD1. This CDR3 spans 14 amino acids. The trim removed 0 bases at V and 5 bases at J, leaving 4 bases unmatched. The germline gives CDR1 SGHDT, CDR2 YYEEEE. CDR3 in DNA: TGTGCCAGCAGCTTGGTGACAGGGGTCGACGAGCAGTACTTC. It codes for CASSLVTGVDEQYF.

A note on this clone: The sample contains more than one DNA sequence encoding this CDR3. The chain uses TRBV7-9 and TRBJ2-1; D gene ambiguous. Germline CDR1 reads SEHNR; CDR2 reads FQNEAQ (reference sequence). Trimming shortened V by 1 base and J by 2 bases, and 6 bases separated the two germline ends. The CDR3 is 14 amino acids. The CDR3 loop reads CASSLVGAYNEQFF. The DNA for the CDR3 is TGTGCCAGCAGCTTAGTGGGTGCCTACAATGAGCAGTTCTTC.

The chain carries TRBV7-2 and TRBJ1-1; D is uncertain. Trimming removed 5 bases at V and 3 bases at J, with 13 bases between. Germline values: CDR1 SGHTA, CDR2 FQGNSA. This CDR3 comprises 14 residues. CDR3 DNA: TGTGCCAGCAGCCCGGAGGTGGGGTACACTGAAGCTTTCTTT. Amino acids: CASSPEVGYTEAFF.

This clone was seen more than once but under ten times. Other DNA sequences of this sample code for an identical CDR3. This rearrangement joins TRBV5-8 to TRBJ2-7; D unclear. This CDR3 spans 9 amino acids. Germline CDR1 reads SGHTS; CDR2 reads YDEGEE. Trimming took 3 bases from V and 5 from J, leaving 0 bases between them. CDR3 protein: CASSYEQYF. The CDR3 DNA follows: TGTGCCAGCAGCTACGAGCAGTACTTC.

In this sample, this clone turned up once. The chain joins TRBV11-2 to TRBJ1-2, with a possible D match to TRBD1 (6 bases). The V gene's germline CDR1 is SGHAT and CDR2 FQNNGV. The CDR3 runs 15 residues. Deletions cut 1 base from V and 3 bases from J, with 12 bases between. CDR3 sequence: CASSLGRGIDYGYTF. CDR3 nucleotides: TGTGCCAGCAGCTTAGGCAGGGGAATAGACTATGGCTACACCTTC.

The chain recombines TRBV28 with TRBJ2-7; 11 nucleotides agree with TRBD2. The CDR3 runs to 12 residues. CDR1 MDHEN and CDR2 SYDVKM come from the germline V gene. The junction had 4 bases not matched to a gene; V was cut back by 5 bases and J by 10 bases. The CDR3 DNA sequence: TGTGCCAGCAGTCCCGGGACTAGCGGACAGTACTTC. It codes for CASSPGTSGQYF.

The chain carries TRBV11-2 and TRBJ2-3; TRBD2 matches at 7 bases. The ends lost 4 bases at V and 3 bases at J; junction bases unmatched: 10. The germline V gene encodes CDR1 SGHAT and CDR2 FQNNGV. The CDR3 spans 16 residues. The CDR3 DNA is TGTGCCAGCAGCTACCCTCGGGGGGAGAGGACAGATACGCAGTATTTT. Protein sequence: CASSYPRGERTDTQYF.

The chain recombines TRBV5-8 with TRBJ1-1; D is possibly TRBD1 (6 bases). The V end lost 1 base, the J end lost 1 base, and 14 bases lay between the germline ends. The CDR3 has 16 residues. In germline, CDR1 is SGHTS, CDR2 YDEGEE. The CDR3 protein is CASSLRWGLANTEAFF. The CDR3 coding sequence is TGTGCCAGCAGCTTGAGATGGGGGCTAGCGAACACTGAAGCTTTCTTT. Full variable domain (outside the CDR3, taken from reference TRBV5-8 and TRBJ1-1): EAGVTQSPTHLIKTRGQQATLRCSPISGHTSVYWYQQALGLGLQFLLWYDEGEERNRGNFPPRFSGRQFPNYSSELNVNALELEDSALYLCASSLRWGLANTEAFFGQGTRLTVV.

The rearrangement joins TRBV6-6 to TRBJ2-7, with TRBD1 identical over 7 bases. CDR1 is MNHNY and CDR2 is SVGAGI in the germline V gene (reference sequence). V lost 8 bases and J lost 0; bases outside the gene matches: 7. The length of the CDR3 is 14 residues. DNA for the CDR3: TGTGCCAGCCTATTGGGACAGATCTCCTACGAGCAGTACTTC. Encoded protein: CASLLGQISYEQYF.

This sequence joins TRBV27 and TRBJ2-7; 7 bases are shared with TRBD1. CDR1 is MNHEY and CDR2 is SMNVEV in the germline V gene (reference sequence). The CDR3 has 14 residues. V lost 5 bases to trimming and J lost 4 bases; unmatched junction nucleotides: 8. DNA for the CDR3: TGTGCCAGCAGTCATCAAGACAGGGTGTACGAGCAGTACTTC. Translation gives CASSHQDRVYEQYF.

Comment on this clone: This CDR3 is also generated by other DNA sequences in the sample. The J gene is TRBJ2-2, the V gene TRBV30; 10 bases align to TRBD2. J lost 6 bases, V lost 0 bases, and 10 bases had no gene match. Germline assignment: CDR1 GTSNPN and CDR2 SVGIG (reference sequence). The CDR3 is 17 amino acids. CDR3 nucleotide sequence: TGTGCCTGGAGTGTCGCCCTAGCGGGAGCAACTGCCGGGGAGCTGTTTTTT. Residues: CAWSVALAGATAGELFF. The entire variable domain, with the rest obtained from reference TRBV30 and TRBJ2-2, is as follows: SQTIHQWPATLVQPVGSPLSLECTVEGTSNPNLYWYRQAAGRGLQLLFYSVGIGQISSEVPQNLSASRPQDRQFILSSKKLLLSDSGFYLCAWSVALAGATAGELFFGEGSRLTVL.

The rearrangement joins TRBV27 to TRBJ2-5; 7 bases line up with TRBD1. The trim removed 6 bases at V and 2 bases at J, leaving 15 bases unmatched. The CDR3 contains 17 residues. The V gene's germline CDR1 is MNHEY and CDR2 SMNVEV (reference sequence). CDR3 nucleotides: TGTGCCAGCAGGGCCTCGGGACAGTATAAAAGTCAAGAGACCCAGTACTTC. It is translated as CASRASGQYKSQETQYF.

Worth noting for this clone: Other DNA sequences in this sample translate to the same CDR3. The chain recombines TRBV27 with TRBJ1-5, with D possibly TRBD1 on 6 matching bases. V lost 5 bases, J lost 2 bases, and 10 bases lay in between. This CDR3 is 14 amino acids long. The germline V gene has CDR1 MNHEY and CDR2 SMNVEV (reference sequence). CDR3 sequence reads: CASSATGGNQPQHF. The CDR3 nucleotides are TGTGCCAGCAGTGCGACAGGTGGCAATCAGCCCCAGCATTTT.

Worth noting for this clone: This CDR3 is also generated by other DNA sequences in the sample. This chain uses TRBV7-9 with TRBJ2-1, with D possibly matching TRBD2 (5 bases). The CDR3 totals 12 residues. The V gene's germline CDR1 is SEHNR and CDR2 FQNEAQ (reference sequence). Trimming pared 8 bases from V and 4 bases from J, leaving 9 bases between. The CDR3 is CASGGAYNEQFF. The DNA of the CDR3 is TGTGCCAGCGGAGGCGCTTACAATGAGCAGTTCTTC.

The table lists this clone with a count of one. The chain recombines TRBV14 with TRBJ1-5; a possible D gene is TRBD1 (5 bases). Trimming took 1 base from V and 2 from J, leaving 9 bases between them. The CDR3 sequence is 15 residues long. In germline, CDR1 is SGHDN, CDR2 FVKESK. The CDR3, as DNA: TGTGCCAGCAGCCAAGGAGGGGTGGGCAATCAGCCCCAGCATTTT. The encoded protein is CASSQGGVGNQPQHF.

V gene TRBV4-1 combines with J gene TRBJ2-7, with a weak D call TRBD1 (5 bases). Trimming took 4 bases from V and 6 from J, leaving 13 bases between them. From germline, CDR1 is MGHRA and CDR2 YSYEKL. This CDR3 contains 13 residues. As DNA, the CDR3 is TGCGCCAGCAGCCCCTTCGCAGGGCCCGAGCAGTACTTC. Translated, it gives CASSPFAGPEQYF.